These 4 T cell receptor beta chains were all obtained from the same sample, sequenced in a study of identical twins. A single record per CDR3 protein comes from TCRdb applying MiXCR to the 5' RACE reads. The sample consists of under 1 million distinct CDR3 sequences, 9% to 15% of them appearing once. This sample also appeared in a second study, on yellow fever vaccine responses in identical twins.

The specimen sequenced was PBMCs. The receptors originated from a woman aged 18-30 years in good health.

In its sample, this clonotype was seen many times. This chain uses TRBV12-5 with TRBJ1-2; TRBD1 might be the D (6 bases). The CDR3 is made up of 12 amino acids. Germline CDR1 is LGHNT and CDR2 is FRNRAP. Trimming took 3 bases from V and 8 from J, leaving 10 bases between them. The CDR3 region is CASGFATGGYTF. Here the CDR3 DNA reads TGTGCTAGTGGTTTCGCGACAGGCGGCTACACCTTC.

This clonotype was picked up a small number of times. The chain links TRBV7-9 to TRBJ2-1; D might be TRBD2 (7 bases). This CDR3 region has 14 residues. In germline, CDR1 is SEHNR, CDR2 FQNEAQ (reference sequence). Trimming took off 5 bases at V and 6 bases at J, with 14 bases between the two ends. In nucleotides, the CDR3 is TGTGCCAGCAGCGGACTAGGGGGGCTCAATGAGCAGTTCTTC. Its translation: CASSGLGGLNEQFF.

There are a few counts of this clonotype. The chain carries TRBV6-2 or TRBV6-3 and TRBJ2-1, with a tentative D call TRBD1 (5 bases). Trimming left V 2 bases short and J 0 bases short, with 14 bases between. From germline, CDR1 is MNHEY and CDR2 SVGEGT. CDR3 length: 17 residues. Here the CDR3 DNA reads TGTGCCAGCAGTTACATCCGACAGCTTAGCTCCTACAATGAGCAGTTCTTC. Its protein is CASSYIRQLSSYNEQFF.

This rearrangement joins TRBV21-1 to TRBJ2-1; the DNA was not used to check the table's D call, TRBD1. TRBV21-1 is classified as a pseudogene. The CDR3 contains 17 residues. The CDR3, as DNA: TGTGCCAGCAGCAAAAAAGAAGGGGGACAGGTTTACAATGAGCAGTTCTTC. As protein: CASSKKEGGQVYNEQFF.